The clone carrying this T cell receptor beta chain was seen only a few times. The CDR3 spans 14 residues. Per germline, CDR1 MNHEY and CDR2 SVGAGI. V lost 7 bases to trimming and J lost 3 bases; unmatched junction nucleotides: 8. The data belong to a study of blood T cell repertoires in COVID-19. Some clones are missing from TCRdb's copy, which holds only in-frame ones; the method was immunoSEQ multiplex PCR. The repertoire holds 340,000 or so clones, 70% to 90% seen once, with approximately 4% in the top ten. The sequence was collected from a woman between 40 and 55 years old with acute COVID-19. This chain joins TRBV6-5 and TRBJ1-1; 7 nucleotides line up with TRBD1. Sequencing was performed on PBMCs or T cells enriched from blood (not recorded which). DNA for the CDR3: TGTGCCAGCACCCCTCAGGGGGGTCACACTGAAGCTTTCTTT. Amino acid sequence: CASTPQGGHTEAFF.